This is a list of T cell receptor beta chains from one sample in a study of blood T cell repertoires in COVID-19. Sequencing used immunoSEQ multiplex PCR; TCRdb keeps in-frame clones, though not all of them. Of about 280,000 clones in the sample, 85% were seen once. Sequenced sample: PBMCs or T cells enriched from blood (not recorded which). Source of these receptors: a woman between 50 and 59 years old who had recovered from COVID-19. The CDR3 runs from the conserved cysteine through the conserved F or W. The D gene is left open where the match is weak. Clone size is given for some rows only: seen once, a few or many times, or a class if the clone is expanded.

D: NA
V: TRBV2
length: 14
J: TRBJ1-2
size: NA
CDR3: CASVLTGLLYGYTF
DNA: TGTGCCAGCGTACTGACAGGCCTACTCTATGGCTACACCTTC

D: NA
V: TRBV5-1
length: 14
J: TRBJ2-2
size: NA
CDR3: CASKGASHTGELFF
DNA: TGCGCCAGCAAGGGAGCCTCCCACACCGGGGAGCTGTTTTTT

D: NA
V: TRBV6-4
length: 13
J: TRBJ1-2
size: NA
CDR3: CASSESGSGGYTF
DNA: TGTGCCAGCAGTGAATCGGGGTCAGGTGGCTACACCTTC

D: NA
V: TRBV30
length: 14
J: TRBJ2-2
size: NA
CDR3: CAWNEGLSTGELFF
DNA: TGTGCCTGGAATGAGGGCCTAAGCACCGGGGAGCTGTTTTTT

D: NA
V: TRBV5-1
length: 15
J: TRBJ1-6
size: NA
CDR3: CASSLDALRGSPLHF
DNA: TGCGCCAGCAGCTTGGATGCCCTCCGGGGTTCACCCCTCCACTTT

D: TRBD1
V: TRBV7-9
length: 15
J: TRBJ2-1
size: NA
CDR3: CASSSGQGAINEQFF
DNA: TGTGCCAGCAGCTCGGGACAGGGGGCTATCAATGAGCAGTTCTTC

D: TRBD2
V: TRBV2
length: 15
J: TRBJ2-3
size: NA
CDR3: CASKIPAGGPDTQYF
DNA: TGTGCCAGCAAGATTCCAGCGGGAGGGCCAGATACGCAGTATTTT

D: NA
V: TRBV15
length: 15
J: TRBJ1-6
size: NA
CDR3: CATSSDTFFNSPLHF
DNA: TGTGCCACCAGCTCGGACACCTTCTTTAATTCACCCCTCCACTTT

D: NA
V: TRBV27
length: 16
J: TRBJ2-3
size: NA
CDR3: CASSLSRVTSTDTQYF
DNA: TGTGCCAGCAGTTTATCGAGGGTAACTAGCACAGATACGCAGTATTTT

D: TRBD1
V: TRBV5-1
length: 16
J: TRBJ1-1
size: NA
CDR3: CASSIQTGGAGTEAFF
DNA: TGCGCCAGCAGCATCCAGACAGGGGGCGCGGGAACTGAAGCTTTCTTT

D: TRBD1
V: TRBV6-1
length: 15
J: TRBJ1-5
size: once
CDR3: CASSSYGTGGQPQHF
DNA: TGTGCCAGCAGTTCTTACGGGACAGGAGGTCAGCCCCAGCATTTT

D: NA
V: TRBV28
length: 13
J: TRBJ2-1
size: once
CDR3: CASSLIRFNEQFF
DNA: TGTGCCAGCAGTTTAATTCGGTTCAATGAGCAGTTCTTC

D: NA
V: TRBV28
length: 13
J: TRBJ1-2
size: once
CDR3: CASRSQDFYGYTF
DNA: TGTGCCAGCAGGTCACAGGATTTCTATGGCTACACCTTC

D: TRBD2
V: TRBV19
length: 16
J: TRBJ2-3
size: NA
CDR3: CASSSTGTRGTDTQYF
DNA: TGTGCCAGTAGTTCAACCGGGACTAGGGGCACAGATACGCAGTATTTT

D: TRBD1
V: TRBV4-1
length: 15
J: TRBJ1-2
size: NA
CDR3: CASTREQGSGYGYTF
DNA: TGCGCCAGCACCAGGGAACAGGGGAGTGGGTATGGCTACACCTTC

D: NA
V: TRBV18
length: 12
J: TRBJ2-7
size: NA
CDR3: CASSPYVGEQYF
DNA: TGTGCCAGCTCCCCTTACGTCGGCGAGCAGTACTTC

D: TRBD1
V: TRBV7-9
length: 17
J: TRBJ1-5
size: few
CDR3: CASSNRQGTSSNQPQHF
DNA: TGTGCCAGCAGCAATCGACAGGGGACATCTAGCAATCAGCCCCAGCATTTT

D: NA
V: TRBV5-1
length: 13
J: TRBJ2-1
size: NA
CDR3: CASRRSSYNEQFF
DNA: TGCGCCAGCAGGAGAAGCTCCTACAATGAGCAGTTCTTC

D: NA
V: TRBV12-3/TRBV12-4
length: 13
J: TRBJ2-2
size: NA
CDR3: CASSPSEIGELFF
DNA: TGTGCCAGCAGTCCCTCGGAGATCGGGGAGCTGTTTTTT